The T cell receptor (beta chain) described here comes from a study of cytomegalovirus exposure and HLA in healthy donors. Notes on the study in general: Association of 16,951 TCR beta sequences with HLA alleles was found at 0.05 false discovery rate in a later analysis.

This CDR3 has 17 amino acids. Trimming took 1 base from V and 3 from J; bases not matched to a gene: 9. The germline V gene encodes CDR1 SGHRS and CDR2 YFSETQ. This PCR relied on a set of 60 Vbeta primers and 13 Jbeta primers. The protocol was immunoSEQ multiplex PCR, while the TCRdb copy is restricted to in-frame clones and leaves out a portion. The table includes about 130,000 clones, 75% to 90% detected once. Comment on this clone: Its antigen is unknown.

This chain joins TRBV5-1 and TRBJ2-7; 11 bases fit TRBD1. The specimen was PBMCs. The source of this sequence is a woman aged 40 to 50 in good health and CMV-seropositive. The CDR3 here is CASSLQSGTGGNYEQYF. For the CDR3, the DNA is TGCGCCAGCAGCTTGCAGTCCGGGACAGGGGGGAACTACGAGCAGTACTTC.